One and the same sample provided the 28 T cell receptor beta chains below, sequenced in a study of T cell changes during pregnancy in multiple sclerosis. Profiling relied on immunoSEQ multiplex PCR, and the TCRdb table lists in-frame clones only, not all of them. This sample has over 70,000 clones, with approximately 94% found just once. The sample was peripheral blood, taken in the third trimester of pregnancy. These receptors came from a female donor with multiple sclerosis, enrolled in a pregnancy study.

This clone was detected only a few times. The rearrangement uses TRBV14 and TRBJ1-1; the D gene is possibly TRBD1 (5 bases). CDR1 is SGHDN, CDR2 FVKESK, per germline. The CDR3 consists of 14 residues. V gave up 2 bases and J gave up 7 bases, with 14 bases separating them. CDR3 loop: CASSQLTGSGEAFF. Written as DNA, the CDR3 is TGTGCCAGCAGCCAACTAACAGGATCGGGTGAAGCTTTCTTT.

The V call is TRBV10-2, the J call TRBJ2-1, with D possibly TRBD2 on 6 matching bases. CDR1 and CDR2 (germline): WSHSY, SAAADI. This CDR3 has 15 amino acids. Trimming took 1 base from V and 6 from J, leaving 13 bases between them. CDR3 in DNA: TGCGCCAGCAGTGAGTTAAGGGACTCATCCAATGAGCAGTTCTTC. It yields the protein CASSELRDSSNEQFF.

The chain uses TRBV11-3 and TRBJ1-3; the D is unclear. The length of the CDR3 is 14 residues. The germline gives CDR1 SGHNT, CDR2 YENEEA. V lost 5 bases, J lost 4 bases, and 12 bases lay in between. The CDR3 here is CASSTGLSGNTIYF. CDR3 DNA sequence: TGTGCCAGCAGCACCGGTCTTTCCGGAAACACCATATATTTT.

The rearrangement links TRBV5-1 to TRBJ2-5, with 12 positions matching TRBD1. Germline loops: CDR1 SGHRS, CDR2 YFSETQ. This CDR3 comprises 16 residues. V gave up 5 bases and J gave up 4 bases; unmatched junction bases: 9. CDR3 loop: CASSPFRDRGRETQYF. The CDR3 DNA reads TGCGCCAGCAGTCCTTTCCGGGACAGGGGGCGAGAGACCCAGTACTTC. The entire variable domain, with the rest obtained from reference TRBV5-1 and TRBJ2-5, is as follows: KAGVTQTPRYLIKTRGQQVTLSCSPISGHRSVSWYQQTPGQGLQFLFEYFSETQRNKGNFPGRFSGRQFSNSRSEMNVSTLELGDSALYLCASSPFRDRGRETQYFGPGTRLLVL.

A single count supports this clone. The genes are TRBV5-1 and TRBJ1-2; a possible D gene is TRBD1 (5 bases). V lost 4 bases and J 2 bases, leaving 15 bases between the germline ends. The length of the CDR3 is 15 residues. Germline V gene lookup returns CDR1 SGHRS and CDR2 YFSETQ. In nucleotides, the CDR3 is TGCGCCAGCAGCGGCTGGGGGGAGAGCAACTATGGCTACACCTTC. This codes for CASSGWGESNYGYTF.

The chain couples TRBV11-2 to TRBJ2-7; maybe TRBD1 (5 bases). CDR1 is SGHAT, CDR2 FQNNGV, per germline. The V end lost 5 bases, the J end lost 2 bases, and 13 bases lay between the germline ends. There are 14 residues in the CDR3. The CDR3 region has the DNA TGTGCCAGCAGCGCCGAAAGGGGTCCCTACGAGCAGTACTTC. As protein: CASSAERGPYEQYF.

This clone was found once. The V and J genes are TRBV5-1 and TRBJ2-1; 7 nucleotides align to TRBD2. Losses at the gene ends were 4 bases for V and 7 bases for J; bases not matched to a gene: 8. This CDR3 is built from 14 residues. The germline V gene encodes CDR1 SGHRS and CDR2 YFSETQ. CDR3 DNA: TGCGCCAGCAGCGTAGCGGGCCCGAGGAATGAGCAGTTCTTC. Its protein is CASSVAGPRNEQFF.

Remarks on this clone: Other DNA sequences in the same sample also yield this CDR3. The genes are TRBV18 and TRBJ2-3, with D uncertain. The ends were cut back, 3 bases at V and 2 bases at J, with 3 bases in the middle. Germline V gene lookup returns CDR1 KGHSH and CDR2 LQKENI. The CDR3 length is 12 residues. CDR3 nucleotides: TGTGCCAGCTCACCTTACACAGATACGCAGTATTTT. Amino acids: CASSPYTDTQYF. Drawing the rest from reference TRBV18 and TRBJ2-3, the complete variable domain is NAGVMQNPRHLVRRRGQEARLRCSPMKGHSHVYWYRQLPEEGLKFMVYLQKENIIDESGMPKERFSAEFPKEGPSILRIQQVVRGDSAAYFCASSPYTDTQYFGPGTRLTVL.

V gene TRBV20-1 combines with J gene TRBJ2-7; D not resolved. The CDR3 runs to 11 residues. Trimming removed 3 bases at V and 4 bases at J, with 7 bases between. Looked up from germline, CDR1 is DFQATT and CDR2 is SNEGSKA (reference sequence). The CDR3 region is CSASPSYEQYF. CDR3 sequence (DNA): TGCAGTGCTAGCCCCAGTTACGAGCAGTACTTC.

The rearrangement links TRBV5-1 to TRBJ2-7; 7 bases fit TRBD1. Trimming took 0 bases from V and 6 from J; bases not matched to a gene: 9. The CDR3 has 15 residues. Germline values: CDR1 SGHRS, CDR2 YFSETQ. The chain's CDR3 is CASSLGVTGFSEQYF. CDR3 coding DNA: TGCGCCAGCAGCTTGGGTGTGACAGGGTTCTCCGAGCAGTACTTC.

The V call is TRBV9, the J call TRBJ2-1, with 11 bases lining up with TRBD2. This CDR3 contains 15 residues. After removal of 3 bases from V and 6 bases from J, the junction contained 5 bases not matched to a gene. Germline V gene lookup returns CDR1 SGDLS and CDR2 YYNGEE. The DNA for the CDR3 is TGTGCCAGCAGCGCCACTAGCGGGAGTGGCAATGAGCAGTTCTTC. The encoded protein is CASSATSGSGNEQFF.

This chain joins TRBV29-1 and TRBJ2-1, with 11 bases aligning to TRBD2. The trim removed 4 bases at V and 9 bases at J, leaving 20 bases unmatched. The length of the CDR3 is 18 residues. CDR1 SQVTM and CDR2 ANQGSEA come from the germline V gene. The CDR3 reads CSVGATGLAGWGGSEQFF. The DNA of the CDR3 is TGCAGCGTTGGAGCCACCGGACTAGCGGGCTGGGGGGGTAGTGAGCAGTTCTTC.

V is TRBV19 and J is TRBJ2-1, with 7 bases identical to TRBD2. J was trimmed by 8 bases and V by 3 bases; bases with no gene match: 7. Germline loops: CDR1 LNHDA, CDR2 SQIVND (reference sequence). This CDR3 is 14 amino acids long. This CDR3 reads CASSINGRIYEQFF. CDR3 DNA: TGTGCCAGTAGTATTAACGGGAGGATATATGAGCAGTTCTTC. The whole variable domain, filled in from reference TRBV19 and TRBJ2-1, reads DGGITQSPKYLFRKEGQNVTLSCEQNLNHDAMYWYRQDPGQGLRLIYYSQIVNDFQKGDIAEGYSVSREKKESFPLTVTSAQKNPTAFYLCASSINGRIYEQFFGPGTRLTVL.

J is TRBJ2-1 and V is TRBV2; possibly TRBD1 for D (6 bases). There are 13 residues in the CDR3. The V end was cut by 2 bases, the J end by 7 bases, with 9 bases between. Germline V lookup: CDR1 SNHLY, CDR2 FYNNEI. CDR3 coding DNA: TGTGCCAGCAGTGAACAGGGGTTGAATGAGCAGTTCTTC. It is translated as CASSEQGLNEQFF.

CDR3 DNA: TGCGCCAGCAGCCAAGAGGGGGGGCGCGTGAACACTGAAGCTTTCTTT. Its translation: CASSQEGGRVNTEAFF. The chain uses TRBV4-1 and TRBJ1-1, with a tentative D call TRBD1 (6 bases). CDR1 is MGHRA and CDR2 is YSYEKL in the germline V gene. The CDR3 is 16 residues long. Trimming cost V 0 bases and J 0 bases, with 11 bases left between them.

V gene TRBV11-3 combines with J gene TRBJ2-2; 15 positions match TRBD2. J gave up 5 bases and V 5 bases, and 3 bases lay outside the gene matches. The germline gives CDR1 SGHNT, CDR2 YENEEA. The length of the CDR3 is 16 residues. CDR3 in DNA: TGTGCCAGCAGCCGCGGGACTAGCGGGAGGACCGGGGAGCTGTTTTTT. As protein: CASSRGTSGRTGELFF.

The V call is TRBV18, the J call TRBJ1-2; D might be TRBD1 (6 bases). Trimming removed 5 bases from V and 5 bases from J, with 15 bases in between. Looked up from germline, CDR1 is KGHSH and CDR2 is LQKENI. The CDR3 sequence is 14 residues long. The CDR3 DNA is TGTGCCAGCTCAACATACACAGGGAGATATGGCTACACCTTC. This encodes CASSTYTGRYGYTF. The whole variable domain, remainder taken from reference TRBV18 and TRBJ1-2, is NAGVMQNPRHLVRRRGQEARLRCSPMKGHSHVYWYRQLPEEGLKFMVYLQKENIIDESGMPKERFSAEFPKEGPSILRIQQVVRGDSAAYFCASSTYTGRYGYTFGSGTRLTVV.

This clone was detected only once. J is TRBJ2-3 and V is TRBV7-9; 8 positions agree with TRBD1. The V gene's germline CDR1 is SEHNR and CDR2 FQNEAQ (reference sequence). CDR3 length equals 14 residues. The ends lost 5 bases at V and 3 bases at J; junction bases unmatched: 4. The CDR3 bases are TGTGCCAGCAGCCTGACAGGGGAAACAGATACGCAGTATTTT. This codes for CASSLTGETDTQYF.

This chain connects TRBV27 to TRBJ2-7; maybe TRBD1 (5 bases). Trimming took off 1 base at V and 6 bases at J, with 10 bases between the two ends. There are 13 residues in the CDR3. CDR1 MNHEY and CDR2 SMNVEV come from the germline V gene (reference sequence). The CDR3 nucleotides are TGTGCCAGCAGTTTATTTCAGGGCGGCGAGCAGTACTTC. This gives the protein CASSLFQGGEQYF.

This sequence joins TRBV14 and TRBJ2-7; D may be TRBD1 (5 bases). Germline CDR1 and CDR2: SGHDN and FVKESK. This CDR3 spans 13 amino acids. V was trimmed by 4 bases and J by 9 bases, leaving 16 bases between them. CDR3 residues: CASSLTTGWAQYF. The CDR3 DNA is TGTGCCAGCAGCCTAACTACAGGCTGGGCGCAGTACTTC. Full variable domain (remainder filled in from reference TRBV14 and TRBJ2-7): EAGVTQFPSHSVIEKGQTVTLRCDPISGHDNLYWYRRVMGKEIKFLLHFVKESKQDESGMPNNRFLAERTGGTYSTLKVQPAELEDSGVYFCASSLTTGWAQYFGPGTRLTVT.

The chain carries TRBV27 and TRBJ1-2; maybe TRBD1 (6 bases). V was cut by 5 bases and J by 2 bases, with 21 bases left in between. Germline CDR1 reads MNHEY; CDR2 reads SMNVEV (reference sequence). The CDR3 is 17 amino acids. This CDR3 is CASSPRADSNANYGYTF. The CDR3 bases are TGTGCCAGCAGTCCACGGGCGGACAGTAATGCCAACTATGGCTACACCTTC.

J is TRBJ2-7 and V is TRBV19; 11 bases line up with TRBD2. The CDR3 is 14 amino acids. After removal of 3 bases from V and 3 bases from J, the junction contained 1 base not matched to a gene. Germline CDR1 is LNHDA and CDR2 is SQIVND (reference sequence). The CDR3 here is CASSISGGVYEQYF. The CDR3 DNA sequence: TGTGCCAGTAGTATTAGCGGGGGGGTCTACGAGCAGTACTTC. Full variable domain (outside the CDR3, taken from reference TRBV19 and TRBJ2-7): DGGITQSPKYLFRKEGQNVTLSCEQNLNHDAMYWYRQDPGQGLRLIYYSQIVNDFQKGDIAEGYSVSREKKESFPLTVTSAQKNPTAFYLCASSISGGVYEQYFGPGTRLTVT.

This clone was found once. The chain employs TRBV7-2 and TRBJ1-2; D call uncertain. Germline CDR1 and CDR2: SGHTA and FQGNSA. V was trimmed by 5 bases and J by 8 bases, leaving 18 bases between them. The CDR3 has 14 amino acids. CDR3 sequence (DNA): TGTGCCAGCAGCCCGACGAACGGGGTTGGCGGCTACACCTTC. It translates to CASSPTNGVGGYTF.

The CDR3 sequence is CSVSTVAKNIQYF. CDR3 bases: TGCAGCGTTAGTACAGTAGCCAAAAACATTCAGTACTTC. The rearrangement joins TRBV29-1 to TRBJ2-4; D gene uncertain. V lost 5 bases and J lost 0, with 8 bases in between. CDR3 length: 13 residues. In germline, CDR1 is SQVTM, CDR2 ANQGSEA.

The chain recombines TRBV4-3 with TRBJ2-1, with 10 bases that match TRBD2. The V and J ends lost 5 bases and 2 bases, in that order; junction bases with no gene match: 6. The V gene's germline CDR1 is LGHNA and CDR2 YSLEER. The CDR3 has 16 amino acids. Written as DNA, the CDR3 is TGCGCCAGCAGCTGGGAGCTAGCGGGAGCCTACAATGAGCAGTTCTTC. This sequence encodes CASSWELAGAYNEQFF.

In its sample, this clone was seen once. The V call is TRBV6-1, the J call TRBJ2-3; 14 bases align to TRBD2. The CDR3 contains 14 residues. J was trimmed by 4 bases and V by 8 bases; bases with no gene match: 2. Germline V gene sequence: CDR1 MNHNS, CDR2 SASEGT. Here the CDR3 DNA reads TGTGCCAGCGGGACTAGCGGGAGTGCAGATACGCAGTATTTT. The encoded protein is CASGTSGSADTQYF.

As DNA, the CDR3 is TGTGCCAGCAGCTTCGGAGGGGTAGGACTGGGCGAGCAGTACTTC. This sequence encodes CASSFGGVGLGEQYF. The chain employs TRBV11-3 and TRBJ2-7; tentative D call: TRBD2 (6 bases). With 3 bases removed from V and 6 bases from J, the gap between germline ends came to 18 bases. The length of the CDR3 is 15 residues. Germline assignment: CDR1 SGHNT and CDR2 YENEEA.

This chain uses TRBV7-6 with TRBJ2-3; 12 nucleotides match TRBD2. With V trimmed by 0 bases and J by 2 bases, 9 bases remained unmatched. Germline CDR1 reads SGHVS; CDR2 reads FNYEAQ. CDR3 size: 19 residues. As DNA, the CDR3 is TGTGCCAGCAGCTTAGCGAGCCGGCTAGCGGGAGGGATCACAGATACGCAGTATTTT. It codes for CASSLASRLAGGITDTQYF.